This passage covers 13 T cell receptor beta chains from one sample sequenced in a study of T cells in Graves' hyperthyroidism and ophthalmopathy. RNA transcripts provided the source from which TCR beta CDR3 regions were amplified. HTBI primers drove first-round RT-PCR of the TCR CDR3. One entry per CDR3 protein results from TCRdb running MiXCR on the multiplex PCR reads. The table has about 99,000 distinct CDR3 sequences, over 45% seen once. The sample was blood. The source is a middle-aged man with Graves' hyperthyroidism.

This clonotype was observed many times. The chain is built from TRBV5-1 and TRBJ1-3; D may be TRBD1 (5 bases). Trimming cost V 1 base and J 0 bases, with 14 bases left between them. The germline V gene encodes CDR1 SGHRS and CDR2 YFSETQ. The CDR3 length is 17 residues. CDR3 loop: CASSLSGALPSGNTIYF. The DNA of the CDR3 is TGCGCCAGCAGCTTGAGTGGGGCTTTACCCTCTGGAAACACCATATATTTT.

V and J are TRBV20-1 and TRBJ2-7, with TRBD2 matching over 13 bases. The V segment lost 1 base and the J segment 2 bases; nucleotides outside the gene matches: 2. CDR1 DFQATT and CDR2 SNEGSKA come from the germline V gene (reference sequence). The CDR3 has 15 residues. CDR3 region: CSARGTSGSPYEQYV. The CDR3 region has the DNA TGCAGTGCTAGAGGGACTAGCGGGAGTCCCTACGAGCAGTACGTC.

This clonotype was counted at least ten times. The chain employs TRBV19 and TRBJ2-7; 7 nucleotides agree with TRBD1. The CDR3 is 17 amino acids. Germline CDR1 is LNHDA and CDR2 is SQIVND (reference sequence). V shed 6 bases and J 3 bases; nucleotides not matched to a gene: 17. CDR3 bases: TGTGCCAGTAGCAATCCGACAGGGAGTCCAGGAGGCTACGAGCAGTACTTC. Its translation: CASSNPTGSPGGYEQYF.

The V and J genes are TRBV15 and TRBJ2-7; a weak D match, TRBD2 (6 bases). Trimming removed 3 bases at V and 2 bases at J, with 14 bases between. Germline CDR1 and CDR2: LNHNV and YYDKDF (reference sequence). The CDR3 is made up of 15 amino acids. CDR3 coding DNA: TGTGCCACCAGCAGCTTTAATGGAGGGCCCTACGAGCAGTACTTC. Its protein product is CATSSFNGGPYEQYF. Variable domain in full (rest from reference TRBV15 and TRBJ2-7): DAMVIQNPRYQVTQFGKPVTLSCSQTLNHNVMYWYQQKSSQAPKLLFHYYDKDFNNEADTPDNFQSRRPNTSFCFLDIRSPGLGDTAMYLCATSSFNGGPYEQYFGPGTRLTVT.

This clonotype was picked up many times. This chain connects TRBV12-3 or TRBV12-4 to TRBJ2-1; 7 bases are shared with TRBD1. The CDR3 is 14 amino acids. Trimming cost V 3 bases and J 7 bases; bases outside gene matches: 6. CDR3 in amino acids: CASSFGTAINEQFF. In DNA form, the CDR3 reads TGTGCCAGCAGTTTTGGGACAGCGATTAATGAGCAGTTCTTC.

This rearrangement joins TRBV30 to TRBJ1-5, with a weak D call TRBD1 (6 bases). Trimming pared 1 base from V and 1 base from J, leaving 8 bases between. This CDR3 has 14 amino acids. CDR1 and CDR2 (germline): GTSNPN, SVGIG (reference sequence). Here the CDR3 DNA reads TGTGCCTGGAGTGGACAGGTAAGCAATCAGCCCCAGCATTTT. Residues: CAWSGQVSNQPQHF.

In its sample, this clonotype was seen many times. The chain carries TRBV11-1 and TRBJ1-1; TRBD1 is a possible D gene (5 bases). Trimming stripped 4 bases from V and 10 bases from J, with 10 bases between. The CDR3 extends over 11 amino acids. In germline, CDR1 is SGHAT, CDR2 FQDESV (reference sequence). The DNA for the CDR3 is TGTGCCAGCAGCTCGACAGAGACAGCTTTCTTT. Translated, it gives CASSSTETAFF.

Of note for this clonotype: Since no conserved phenylalanine or tryptophan closes the CDR3, a read error is the likely cause. The DNA is left out, because the CDR3 cannot be placed on it with certainty; the CDR3 is given as TCRdb lists it. The gene calls are TRBV19 and TRBJ1-1. The V gene's germline CDR1 is LNHDA and CDR2 SQIVND (reference sequence). The CDR3 has 8 amino acids, counting both end residues. CDR3 sequence: CASSMRGG.

This clonotype was picked up many times. V usage is TRBV20-1 and J usage is TRBJ1-1; the D gene is possibly TRBD1 (5 bases). V was shortened by 3 bases and J by 1 base, with 15 bases between the two germline ends. Germline V gene data show CDR1 as DFQATT and CDR2 as SNEGSKA (reference sequence). This CDR3 has 15 amino acids. CDR3 coding DNA: TGCAGTGCTAGGGGGGTTAGCGGGTGGAACACTGAAGCTTTCTTT. This codes for CSARGVSGWNTEAFF.

The sample holds many counts of this clonotype. V and J are TRBV9 and TRBJ2-7; D is ambiguous. The CDR3 is made up of 14 amino acids. V dropped 0 bases and J dropped 2 bases, with 9 bases sitting between them. Germline assignment: CDR1 SGDLS and CDR2 YYNGEE. The CDR3 DNA sequence: TGTGCCAGCAGCGTAGGGGCGTCGCCCTACGAGCAGTACTTC. Amino acid sequence: CASSVGASPYEQYF.

The J gene is TRBJ1-2, the V gene TRBV7-3; D call uncertain. V gave up 5 bases and J gave up 5 bases, with 12 bases separating them. In germline, CDR1 is SGHTA, CDR2 FQGTGA. The CDR3 sequence is 13 residues long. CDR3 DNA sequence: TGTGCCAGCAGCCTGTGGGTAGGGTATGGCTACACCTTC. Amino acids: CASSLWVGYGYTF. The variable domain in full, with the rest retrieved from reference TRBV7-3 and TRBJ1-2, is GAGVSQTPSNKVTEKGKYVELRCDPISGHTALYWYRQSLGQGPEFLIYFQGTGAADDSGLPNDRFFAVRPEGSVSTLKIQRTERGDSAVYLCASSLWVGYGYTFGSGTRLTVV.

The sample holds a few counts of this clonotype. The rearrangement links TRBV20-1 to TRBJ2-3; TRBD2 matches at 7 bases. The CDR3 is 16 residues long. Germline V CDR1 and CDR2: DFQATT, SNEGSKA (reference sequence). The V gene end was trimmed by 3 bases and the J gene end by 0 bases; junction bases not matched to a gene: 9. This CDR3 reads CSARGVSGWSTDTQYF. As DNA, the CDR3 is TGCAGTGCTAGGGGGGTTAGCGGGTGGAGCACAGATACGCAGTATTTT.

Notes on this clonotype: A read error is possible here, since a much larger clone lies one base away. The V and J genes are TRBV4-3 and TRBJ2-1; 11 nucleotides match TRBD1. CDR1 is LGHNA, CDR2 YSLEER, per germline. The CDR3 runs to 15 residues. V lost 5 bases to trimming and J lost 0 bases; unmatched junction nucleotides: 0. CDR3 region: CASSGTGGSYNEQFF. In DNA, the CDR3 is TGCGCCAGCAGCGGGACAGGGGGCTCCTACAATGAGCAGTTCTTC.